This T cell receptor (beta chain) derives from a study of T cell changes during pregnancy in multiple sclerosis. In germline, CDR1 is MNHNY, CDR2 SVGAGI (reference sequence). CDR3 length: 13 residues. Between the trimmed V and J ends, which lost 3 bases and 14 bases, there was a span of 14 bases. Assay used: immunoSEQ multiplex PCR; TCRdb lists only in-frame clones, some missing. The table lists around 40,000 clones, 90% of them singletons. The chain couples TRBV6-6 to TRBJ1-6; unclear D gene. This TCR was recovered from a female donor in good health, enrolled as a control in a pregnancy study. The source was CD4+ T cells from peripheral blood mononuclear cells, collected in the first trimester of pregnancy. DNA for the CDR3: TGTGCCAGCAGTTATGTTTCCCCTCCGTCCCTCCACTTT. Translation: CASSYVSPPSLHF.